The rows below give T cell receptor beta chains drawn from one sample of a study of identical twins. TCRdb fed the 5' RACE reads into MiXCR, producing one record per CDR3 protein. The table includes 150,000 or so distinct CDR3 sequences, roughly 3.5% detected once. Sequenced: memory T cells sorted from blood. The receptors originated from a man younger than 35 in good health. The conserved cysteine and the conserved F or W are not part of the CDR3 here.

>TRBV7-2|TRBJ2-2
ASSLDSSVTGELF
>TRBV18|TRBJ1-1
ASSPGTYSAF
>TRBV12-3/TRBV12-4|TRBJ1-4
ASSHTPGTGNEKLF
>TRBV19|TRBJ1-5
ASSIQGDQPQH
>TRBV7-9|TRBJ2-3
ASSFVRGNTDTQY
>TRBV29-1|TRBJ2-1
SVEDAPTSGSDEQF
>TRBV9|TRBJ2-1
ASSTQGDPLYNEQF
>TRBV9|TRBJ2-1
ASSVTDAGWEQF
>TRBV11-2|TRBJ2-4
ASSPRTRGNIQY
>TRBV19|TRBJ2-2
ASSPRGASNTGELF
>TRBV20-1|TRBJ2-1
SASYNIPGRSSYNEQF
>TRBV7-6|TRBJ2-7
ASSAYRPGNYEQY
>TRBV18|TRBJ2-5
ASSLKRETQY
>TRBV7-9|TRBJ2-5
ASSYRTSGRSGETQY